This T cell receptor (beta chain) was found in a study of shared clonotypes between healthy human individuals. Germline assignment: CDR1 SGHVS and CDR2 FNYEAQ. V was pared by 2 bases and J by 0 bases, with 8 bases between. The CDR3 contains 14 residues. This table comes from immunoSEQ multiplex PCR, and its TCRdb copy is limited to in-frame clones, with some not included. The sample lists roughly 1.5 million clones; 95% to 99% were seen once. The clonotype was recovered from a young man in good health. The sequencing input was naive CD4+ T cells sorted from blood. Subset of the sample: CD45RA+ positively selected. V usage is TRBV7-6 and J usage is TRBJ2-7, with D unclear. This CDR3 reads CASSLRDISYEQYF. The CDR3 region has the DNA TGTGCCAGCAGCTTAAGAGACATCTCCTACGAGCAGTACTTC.